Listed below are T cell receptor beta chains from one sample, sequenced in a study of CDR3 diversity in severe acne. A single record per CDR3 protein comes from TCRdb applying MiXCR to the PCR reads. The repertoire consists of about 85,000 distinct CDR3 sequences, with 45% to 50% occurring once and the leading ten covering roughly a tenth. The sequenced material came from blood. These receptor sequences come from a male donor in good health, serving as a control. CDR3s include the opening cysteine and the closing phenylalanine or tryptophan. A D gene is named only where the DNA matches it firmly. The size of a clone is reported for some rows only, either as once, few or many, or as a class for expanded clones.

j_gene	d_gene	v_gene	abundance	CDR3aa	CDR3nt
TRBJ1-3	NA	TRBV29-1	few	CSVIKGQGGSGNTIYF	TGCAGCGTCATCAAGGGGCAGGGAGGCTCTGGAAACACCATATATTTT
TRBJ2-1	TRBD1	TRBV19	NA	CASRDRDRVDNEQFF	TGTGCCAGTAGGGACCGGGACAGGGTCGACAATGAACAGTTCTTC
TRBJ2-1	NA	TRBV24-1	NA	CATSDFGGNTDTQFF	TGTGCCACCAGTGATTTCGGGGGTAACACAGATACGCAGTTCTTC
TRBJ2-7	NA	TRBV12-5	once	CASGPQGDEQYF	TGTGCTAGTGGTCCACAGGGTGACGAGCAGTACTTC
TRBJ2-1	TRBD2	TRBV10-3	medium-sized	CAISKSGTSGKLDEQFF	TGTGCCATCAGCAAGTCCGGGACTAGCGGGAAATTGGATGAGCAGTTCTTC
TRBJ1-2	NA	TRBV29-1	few	CSVDLRSGHGYTF	TGCAGCGTTGATCTCCGGAGCGGGCATGGCTACACCTTC
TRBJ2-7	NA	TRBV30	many	CAWSVLTGAYEQYF	TGTGCCTGGAGTGTACTCACGGGGGCCTACGAGCAGTACTTC
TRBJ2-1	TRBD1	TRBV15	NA	CATSRTGAANEQFF	TGTGCCACCAGCAGGACAGGGGCTGCCAATGAGCAGTTCTTC
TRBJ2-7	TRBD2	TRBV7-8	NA	CASRPAGAGDGYEQYF	TGTGCCAGCAGACCAGCGGGGGCGGGAGATGGCTACGAGCAGTACTTC
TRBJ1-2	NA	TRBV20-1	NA	CSARVPGQTNYGYTF	TGCAGTGCTAGAGTCCCGGGACAAACTAACTATGGCTACACCTTC
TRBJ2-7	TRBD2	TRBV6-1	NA	CASRAGTRGPSYEQYF	TGTGCCAGCAGAGCCGGGACTAGAGGCCCCTCCTACGAGCAGTACTTC
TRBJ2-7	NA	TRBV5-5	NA	CASSLDSLSYEQYF	TGTGCCAGCAGCCTGGACTCTCTCTCCTACGAGCAGTACTTC
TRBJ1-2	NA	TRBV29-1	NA	CSVGALESYTF	TGCAGCGTAGGGGCCCTGGAAAGCTACACCTTC
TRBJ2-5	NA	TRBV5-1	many	CASSLVGEETQYF	TGCGCCAGCAGCTTGGTTGGGGAAGAGACCCAGTACTTC
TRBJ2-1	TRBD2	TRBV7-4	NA	CASSYSGRPPPPPQFF	TGTGCCAGCAGCTATAGCGGGAGGCCCCCCCCCCCCCCCCAGTTCTTC
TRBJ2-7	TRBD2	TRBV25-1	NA	CASSPGLALSSYEQYF	TGTGCCAGCTCCCCGGGACTAGCGCTCAGCTCCTACGAGCAGTACTTC
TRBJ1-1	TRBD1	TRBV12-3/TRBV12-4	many	CASSLNRGYRTEAFF	TGTGCCAGCAGTTTAAACAGGGGTTATAGGACTGAAGCTTTCTTT
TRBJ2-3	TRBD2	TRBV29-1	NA	CSAVAGGSTDTQYF	TGCAGCGCTGTAGCGGGAGGTAGCACAGATACGCAGTATTTT
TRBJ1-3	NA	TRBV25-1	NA	CASSLPSGESGNTIYF	TGTGCCAGTAGTCTCCCATCGGGGGAGTCTGGAAACACCATATATTTT
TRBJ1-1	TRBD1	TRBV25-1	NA	CASSYLFGDSVNTEAFF	TGTGCCAGCAGTTACCTCTTTGGGGACAGCGTGAACACTGAAGCTTTCTTT
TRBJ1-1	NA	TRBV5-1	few	CASSRGDMNTEAFF	TGCGCCAGCTCGAGAGGAGACATGAACACTGAAGCTTTCTTT
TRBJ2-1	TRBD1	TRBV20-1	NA	CSAALETGTGKGNEQFF	TGCAGTGCCGCCCTCGAAACGGGGACAGGGAAAGGTAATGAGCAGTTCTTC
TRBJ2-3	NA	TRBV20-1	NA	CSASGRTTDTQYF	TGCAGTGCTAGCGGCCGAACAACAGATACGCAGTATTTT
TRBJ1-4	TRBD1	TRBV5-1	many	CASSLATGGGEKLFF	TGCGCCAGCAGCTTGGCGACAGGGGGCGGTGAAAAACTGTTTTTT
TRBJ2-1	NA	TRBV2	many	CASSEPGYNEQFF	TGTGCCAGCAGTGAACCCGGTTACAATGAGCAGTTCTTC
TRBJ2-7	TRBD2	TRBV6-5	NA	CASSYSYSGRARDEQYF	TGTGCCAGCAGTTACTCATATAGCGGGAGGGCCAGGGACGAGCAGTACTTC
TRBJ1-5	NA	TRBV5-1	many	CASSLFRNLSNQPQHF	TGCGCCAGCAGCTTGTTCAGGAACCTTAGCAATCAGCCCCAGCATTTT
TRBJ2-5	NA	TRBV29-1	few	CSVEVREGETQYF	TGCAGCGTTGAAGTACGGGAAGGTGAGACCCAGTACTTC
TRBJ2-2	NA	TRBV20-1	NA	CSAKGLAPNTGELFF	TGCAGTGCAAAGGGGCTAGCTCCGAACACCGGGGAGCTGTTTTTT
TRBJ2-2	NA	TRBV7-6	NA	CASGLYLGVAGELFF	TGTGCCAGCGGCTTATATTTAGGGGTGGCCGGGGAGCTGTTTTTT
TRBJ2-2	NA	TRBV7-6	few	CASSPGSGELFF	TGTGCCAGCAGTCCCGGGTCCGGGGAGCTGTTTTTT
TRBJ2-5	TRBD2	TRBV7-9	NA	CASSFAGGETQYF	TGTGCCAGCAGCTTCGCGGGAGGAGAGACCCAGTACTTC
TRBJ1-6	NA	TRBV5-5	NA	CASSLAPNTGEYSPLHF	TGTGCCAGCAGCTTGGCTCCGAACACCGGGGAGTATTCACCCCTCCACTTT
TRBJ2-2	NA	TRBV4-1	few	CASSQALSVTGELFF	TGCGCCAGCAGCCAAGCGCTCTCAGTCACCGGGGAGCTGTTTTTT
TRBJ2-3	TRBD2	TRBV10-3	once	CAISEASGRAVTDTQYF	TGTGCCATCAGTGAGGCTAGCGGGAGGGCCGTCACAGATACGCAGTATTTT
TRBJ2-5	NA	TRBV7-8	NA	CASSIGGQEAQYF	TGTGCCAGCAGTATCGGGGGGCAAGAGGCCCAGTACTTC
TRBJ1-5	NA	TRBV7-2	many	CASSLAVQPSNQPQHF	TGTGCCAGCAGCTTAGCGGTACAGCCCAGCAATCAGCCCCAGCATTTT
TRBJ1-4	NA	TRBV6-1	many	CASSEGMGDEKLFF	TGTGCCAGCAGTGAAGGTATGGGAGATGAAAAACTGTTTTTT
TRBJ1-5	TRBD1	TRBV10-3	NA	CANSDRAGNQPQHF	TGTGCCAACTCGGACAGGGCCGGCAATCAGCCCCAGCATTTT
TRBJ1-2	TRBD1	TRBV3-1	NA	CASSPGQYGYTF	TGTGCCAGCAGCCCGGGACAGTATGGCTACACCTTC
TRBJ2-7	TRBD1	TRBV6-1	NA	CASRSFTGGVSYEQYF	TGTGCCAGCAGGAGCTTTACAGGGGGAGTCTCCTACGAGCAGTACTTC
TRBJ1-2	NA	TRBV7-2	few	CASSLGGTTPGYTF	TGTGCCAGCAGCTTAGGGGGGACCACTCCTGGCTACACCTTC
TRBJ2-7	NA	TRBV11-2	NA	CASSSLVTDEQYF	TGTGCCAGCAGCTCACTAGTGACGGACGAGCAGTACTTC
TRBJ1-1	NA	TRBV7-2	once	CASSLRGDKNTEAFF	TGTGCCAGCAGCTTAAGGGGCGACAAGAACACTGAAGCTTTCTTT
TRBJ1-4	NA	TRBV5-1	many	CASSLARGATNEKLFF	TGCGCCAGCAGCTTGGCCCGAGGAGCAACTAATGAAAAACTGTTTTTT
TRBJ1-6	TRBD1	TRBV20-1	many	CSAWTGGGPYSPLHF	TGCAGTGCCTGGACAGGGGGCGGCCCTTATTCACCCCTCCACTTT
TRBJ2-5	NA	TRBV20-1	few	CSARYETQYF	TGCAGTGCTCGGTATGAGACCCAGTACTTC
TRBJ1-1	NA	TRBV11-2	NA	CASSLILRTEAFF	TGTGCCAGCAGCTTAATTTTGCGGACTGAAGCTTTCTTT
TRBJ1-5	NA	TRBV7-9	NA	CASSQRRNNQPQHF	TGTGCCAGCAGCCAAAGACGGAACAATCAGCCCCAGCATTTT
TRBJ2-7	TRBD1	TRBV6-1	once	CASSVGTGTYEQYF	TGTGCCAGCAGTGTGGGGACAGGGACCTACGAGCAGTACTTC
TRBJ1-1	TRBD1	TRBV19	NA	CATLGQANTEAFF	TGTGCCACATTGGGACAGGCGAACACTGAAGCTTTCTTT
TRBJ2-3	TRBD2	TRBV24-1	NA	CATSDLTCQASGGVDTQYF	TGTGCCACCAGTGATTTGACGTGCCAGGCTAGCGGGGGAGTAGATACGCAGTATTTT
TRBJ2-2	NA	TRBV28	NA	CASTPGSANTGELFF	TGTGCCAGCACCCCCGGGTCGGCGAACACCGGGGAGCTGTTTTTT
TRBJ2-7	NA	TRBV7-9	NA	CASSSVNGIYEQYF	TGTGCCAGCAGCTCCGTGAATGGGATCTACGAGCAGTACTTC
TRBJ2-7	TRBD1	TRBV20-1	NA	CSPPDRGDEQYF	TGCAGTCCACCGGACAGGGGGGACGAGCAGTACTTC